This TCR beta chain was found in a study of T-cell memory formation after mild COVID-19. Each CDR3 protein gets one entry after TCRdb re-called the 5' RACE reads with MiXCR. The table has 450,000 or so distinct CDR3 sequences, 25% seen once; the top ten hold approximately 13%. Per the germline V gene, CDR1 is SGDLS and CDR2 is YYNGEE. This CDR3 contains 17 residues. J lost 7 bases, V lost 4 bases, and 16 bases had no gene match. Study-level results: Detection of some responders pre-infection suggested pre-existing cross-reactive memory T cells participated.

This clonotype has a handful of counts. Its antigen is not identified. This chain joins TRBV9 and TRBJ2-5; 10 bases fit TRBD2. Sequencing used PBMCs or a T cell subset sorted from them (not recorded which). This sequence was found in an adult woman who had mild COVID-19 (a few samples of this study predate the infection). Cell type and time point are not known. The CDR3 DNA reads TGTGCCAGCAGCCGCACCGGGTCAACTAGCGGGATTGGGACCCAGTACTTC. Protein: CASSRTGSTSGIGTQYF.